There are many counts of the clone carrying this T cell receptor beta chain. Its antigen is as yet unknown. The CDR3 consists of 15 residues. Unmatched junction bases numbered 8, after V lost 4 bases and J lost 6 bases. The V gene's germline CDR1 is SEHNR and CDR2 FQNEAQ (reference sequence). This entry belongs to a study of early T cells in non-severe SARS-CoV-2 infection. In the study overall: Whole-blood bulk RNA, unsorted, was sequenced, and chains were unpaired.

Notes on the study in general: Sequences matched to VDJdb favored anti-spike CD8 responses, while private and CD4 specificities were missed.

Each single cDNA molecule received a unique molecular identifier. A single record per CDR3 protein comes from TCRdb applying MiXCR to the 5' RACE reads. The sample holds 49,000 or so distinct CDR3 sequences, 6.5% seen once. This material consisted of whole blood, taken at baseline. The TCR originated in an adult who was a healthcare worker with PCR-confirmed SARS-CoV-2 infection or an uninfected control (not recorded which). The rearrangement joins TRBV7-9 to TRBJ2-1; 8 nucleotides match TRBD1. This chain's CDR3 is CASSSGGHLSNEQFF. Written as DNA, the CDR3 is TGTGCCAGCAGCTCAGGGGGCCACCTAAGCAATGAGCAGTTCTTC.